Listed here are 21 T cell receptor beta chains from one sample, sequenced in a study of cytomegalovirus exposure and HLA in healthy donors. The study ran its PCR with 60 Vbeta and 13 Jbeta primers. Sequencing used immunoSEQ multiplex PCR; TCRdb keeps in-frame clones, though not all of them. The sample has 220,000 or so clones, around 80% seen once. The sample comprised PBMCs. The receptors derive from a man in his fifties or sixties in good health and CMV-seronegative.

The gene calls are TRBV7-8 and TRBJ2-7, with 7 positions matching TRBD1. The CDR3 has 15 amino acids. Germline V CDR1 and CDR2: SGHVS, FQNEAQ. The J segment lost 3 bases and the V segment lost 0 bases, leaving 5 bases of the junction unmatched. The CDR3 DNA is TGTGCCAGCAGCTTAGCAGGGGGCTTGGTCTACGAGCAGTACTTC. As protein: CASSLAGGLVYEQYF.

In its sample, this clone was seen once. The CDR3 is CASSVLAGFNEQFF. For the CDR3, the DNA is TGTGCCAGCAGTGTTCTAGCGGGATTCAATGAGCAGTTCTTC. V gene TRBV25-1 combines with J gene TRBJ2-1; 9 nucleotides line up with TRBD2. The CDR3 spans 14 residues. Germline V CDR1 and CDR2: MGHDK, SYGVNS. V lost 4 bases to trimming and J lost 6 bases; unmatched junction nucleotides: 4.

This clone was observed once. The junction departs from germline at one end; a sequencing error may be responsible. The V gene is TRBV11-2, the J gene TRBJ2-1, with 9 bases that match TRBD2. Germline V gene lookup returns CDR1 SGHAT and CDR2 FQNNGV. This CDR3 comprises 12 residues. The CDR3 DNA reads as TGTGCCAGCAGCTTAGAAGGCCTAGCGGGGATCTTC. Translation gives CASSLEGLAGIF.

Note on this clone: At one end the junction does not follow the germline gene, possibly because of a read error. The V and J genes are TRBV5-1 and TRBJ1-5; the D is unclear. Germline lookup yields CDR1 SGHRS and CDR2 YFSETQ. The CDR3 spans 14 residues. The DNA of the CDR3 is TGCGCCAGCAGCTTGGGCCTTAGCAATCGGCCCCAGCATTTT. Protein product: CASSLGLSNRPQHF.

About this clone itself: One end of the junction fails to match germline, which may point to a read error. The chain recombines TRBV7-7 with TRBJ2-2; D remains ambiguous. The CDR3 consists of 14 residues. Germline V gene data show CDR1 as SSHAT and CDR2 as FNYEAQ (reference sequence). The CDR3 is CASSLPGNTGELFF. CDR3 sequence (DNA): TGTGCTAGCAGCTTACCGGGGAACACCGGGGAGCTGTTTTTT. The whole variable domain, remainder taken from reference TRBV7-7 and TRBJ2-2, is GAGVSQSPRYKVTKRGQDVTLRCDPISSHATLYWYQQALGQGPEFLTYFNYEAQPDKSGLPSDRFSAERPEGSISTLTIQRTEQRDSAMYRCASSLPGNTGELFFGEGSRLTVL.

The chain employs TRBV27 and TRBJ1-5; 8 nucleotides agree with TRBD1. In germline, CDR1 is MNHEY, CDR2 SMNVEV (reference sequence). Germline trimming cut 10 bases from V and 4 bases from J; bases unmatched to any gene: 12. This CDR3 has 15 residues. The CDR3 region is CATQDQGAINQPQHF. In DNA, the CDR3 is TGTGCCACCCAAGACCAGGGGGCGATTAATCAGCCCCAGCATTTT.

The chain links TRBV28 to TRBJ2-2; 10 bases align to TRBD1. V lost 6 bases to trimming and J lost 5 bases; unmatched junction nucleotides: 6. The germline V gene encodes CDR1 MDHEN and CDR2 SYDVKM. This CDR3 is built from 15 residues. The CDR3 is CASRRTGGVTGELFF. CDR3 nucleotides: TGTGCCAGCAGGAGGACAGGGGGGGTTACCGGGGAGCTGTTTTTT.

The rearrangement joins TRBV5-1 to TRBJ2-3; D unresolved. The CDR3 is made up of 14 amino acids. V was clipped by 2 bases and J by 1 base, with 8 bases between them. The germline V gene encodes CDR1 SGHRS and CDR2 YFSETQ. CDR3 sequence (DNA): TGCGCCAGCAGCTTCTATATTGGCACAGATACGCAGTATTTT. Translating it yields CASSFYIGTDTQYF.

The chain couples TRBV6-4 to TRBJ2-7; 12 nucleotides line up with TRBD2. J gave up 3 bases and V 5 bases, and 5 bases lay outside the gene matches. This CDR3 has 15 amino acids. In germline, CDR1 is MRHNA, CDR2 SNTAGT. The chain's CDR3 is CASSRLAGVGYEQYF. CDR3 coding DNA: TGTGCCAGCAGTCGACTAGCGGGAGTAGGCTACGAGCAGTACTTC.

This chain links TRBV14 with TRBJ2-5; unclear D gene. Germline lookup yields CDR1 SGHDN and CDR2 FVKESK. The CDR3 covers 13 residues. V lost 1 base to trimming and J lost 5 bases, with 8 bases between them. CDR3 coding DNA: TGTGCCAGCAGCCAAGTTCTCGGGGAGACCCAGTACTTC. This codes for CASSQVLGETQYF. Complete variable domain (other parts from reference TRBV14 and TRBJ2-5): EAGVTQFPSHSVIEKGQTVTLRCDPISGHDNLYWYRRVMGKEIKFLLHFVKESKQDESGMPNNRFLAERTGGTYSTLKVQPAELEDSGVYFCASSQVLGETQYFGPGTRLLVL.

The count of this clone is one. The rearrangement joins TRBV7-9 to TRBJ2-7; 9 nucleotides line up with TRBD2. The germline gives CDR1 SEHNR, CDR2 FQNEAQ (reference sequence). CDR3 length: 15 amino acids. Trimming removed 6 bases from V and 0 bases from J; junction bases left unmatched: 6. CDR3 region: CASSSTSGYSYEQYF. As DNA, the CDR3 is TGTGCCAGCAGTAGCACTAGCGGGTACTCCTACGAGCAGTACTTC.

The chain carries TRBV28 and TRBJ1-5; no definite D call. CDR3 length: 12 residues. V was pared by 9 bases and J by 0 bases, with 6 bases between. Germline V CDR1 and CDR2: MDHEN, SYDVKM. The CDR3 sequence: CASRYSNQPQHF. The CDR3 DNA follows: TGTGCCAGTAGATATAGCAATCAGCCCCAGCATTTT.

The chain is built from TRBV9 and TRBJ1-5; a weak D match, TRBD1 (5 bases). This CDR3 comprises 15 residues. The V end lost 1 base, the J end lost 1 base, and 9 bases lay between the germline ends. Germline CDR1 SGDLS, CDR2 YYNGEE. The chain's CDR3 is CASSVTSGSNQPQHF. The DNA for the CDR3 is TGTGCCAGCAGCGTAACATCAGGGAGCAATCAGCCCCAGCATTTT.

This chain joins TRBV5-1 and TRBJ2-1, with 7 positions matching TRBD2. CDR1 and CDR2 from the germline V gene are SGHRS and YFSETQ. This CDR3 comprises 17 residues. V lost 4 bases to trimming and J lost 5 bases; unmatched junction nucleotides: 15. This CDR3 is CASSRQWGGRSHNEQFF. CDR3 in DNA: TGCGCCAGCAGCCGCCAGTGGGGCGGGAGATCCCACAATGAGCAGTTCTTC.

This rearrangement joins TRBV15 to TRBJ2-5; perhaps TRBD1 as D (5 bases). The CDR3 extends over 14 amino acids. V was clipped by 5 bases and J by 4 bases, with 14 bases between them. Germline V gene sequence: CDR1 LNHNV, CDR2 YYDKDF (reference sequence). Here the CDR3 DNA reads TGTGCCACCAGCCGGCCTGACAGTTTAGAGACCCAGTACTTC. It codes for CATSRPDSLETQYF.

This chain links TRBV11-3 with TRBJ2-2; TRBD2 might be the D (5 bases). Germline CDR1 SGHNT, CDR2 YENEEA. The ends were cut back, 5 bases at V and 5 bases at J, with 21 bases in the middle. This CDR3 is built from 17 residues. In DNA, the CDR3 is TGTGCCAGCAGCACGAACCGGGATCACCCGGGGACCGGGGAGCTGTTTTTT. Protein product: CASSTNRDHPGTGELFF.

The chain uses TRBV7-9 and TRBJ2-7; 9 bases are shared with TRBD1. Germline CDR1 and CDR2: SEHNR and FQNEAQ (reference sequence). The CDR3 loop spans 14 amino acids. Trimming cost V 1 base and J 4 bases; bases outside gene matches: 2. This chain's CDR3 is CASSLEQGAYEQYF. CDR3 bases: TGTGCCAGCAGCTTAGAACAGGGGGCGTACGAGCAGTACTTC. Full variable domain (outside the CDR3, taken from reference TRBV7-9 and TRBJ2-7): DTGVSQNPRHKITKRGQNVTFRCDPISEHNRLYWYRQTLGQGPEFLTYFQNEAQLEKSRLLSDRFSAERPKGSFSTLEIQRTEQGDSAMYLCASSLEQGAYEQYFGPGTRLTVT.

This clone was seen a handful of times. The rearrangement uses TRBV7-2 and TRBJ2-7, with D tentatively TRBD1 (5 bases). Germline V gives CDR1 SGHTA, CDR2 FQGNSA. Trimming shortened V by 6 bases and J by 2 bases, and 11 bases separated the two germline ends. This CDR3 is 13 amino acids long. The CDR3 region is CASRRQRAYEQYF. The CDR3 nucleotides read TGTGCCAGCAGACGACAGAGAGCCTACGAGCAGTACTTC.

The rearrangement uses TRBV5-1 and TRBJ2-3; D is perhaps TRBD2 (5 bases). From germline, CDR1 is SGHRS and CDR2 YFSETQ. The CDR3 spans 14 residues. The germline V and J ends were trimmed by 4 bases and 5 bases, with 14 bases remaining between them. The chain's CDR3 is CASSPGFKGDTQYF. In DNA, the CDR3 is TGCGCCAGCAGCCCGGGATTTAAGGGAGATACGCAGTATTTT.

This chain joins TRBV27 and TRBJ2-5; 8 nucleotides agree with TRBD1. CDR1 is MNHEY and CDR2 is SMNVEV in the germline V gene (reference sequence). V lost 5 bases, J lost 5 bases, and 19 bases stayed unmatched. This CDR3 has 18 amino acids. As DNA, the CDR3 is TGTGCCAGCAGTCCATCCCCCCGGACAGGGTTGGGTTTGGAGACCCAGTACTTC. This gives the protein CASSPSPRTGLGLETQYF.

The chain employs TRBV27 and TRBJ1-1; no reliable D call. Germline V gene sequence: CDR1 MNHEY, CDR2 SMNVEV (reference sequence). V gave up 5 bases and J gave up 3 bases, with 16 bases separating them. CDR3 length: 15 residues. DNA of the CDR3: TGTGCCAGCAGTACACAGAGGGCGCGCCACACTGAAGCTTTCTTT. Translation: CASSTQRARHTEAFF.